This T cell receptor (beta chain) was recovered during a study of blood T cell repertoires in COVID-19. Libraries were prepared by immunoSEQ multiplex PCR; TCRdb keeps only in-frame clonotypes and omits some of them. The data show approximately 27,000 clones, 75% to 90% seen once. V shed 1 base and J shed 3 bases, with 6 bases lying between them. The CDR3 spans 13 residues. Germline V lookup: CDR1 MGHRA, CDR2 YSYEKL. The sequenced material came from peripheral blood. The receptor's source is a man aged 60 to 69 with acute or convalescent COVID-19. The rearrangement joins TRBV4-1 to TRBJ2-5, with D perhaps TRBD1 (5 bases). CDR3 bases: TGCGCCAGCAGCCAAGCCAGGGAAGAGACCCAGTACTTC. Residues: CASSQAREETQYF.